The T cell receptor beta chain described here comes from a study of long-term antiretroviral therapy in people with HIV. The content of samples before DNA extraction was roughly 0.9-11 million cryopreserved PBMC. With 0 bases removed from V and 7 bases from J, the gap between germline ends came to 0 bases. Looked up from germline, CDR1 is LNHNV and CDR2 is YYDKDF (reference sequence). The CDR3 has 11 residues. Runs used v3.0 of the immunoSEQ assay and were done at survey level. The assay was immunoSEQ multiplex PCR, and TCRdb's table has in-frame clones only and misses some. Here the sample spans about 48,000 clones, around 80% being singletons.

This clonotype was sampled from a woman under 30 with HIV. The V call is TRBV15, the J call TRBJ1-4; D not certain. Source: unsorted PBMCs, taken 0.8 years after starting antiretroviral therapy. The CDR3 loop reads CATSRDEKLFF. CDR3 in DNA: TGTGCCACCAGCAGAGATGAAAAACTGTTTTTT.